The 8 T cell receptor beta chains below all came from one sample that was sequenced in a study of PD-1 blockade in classical Hodgkin lymphoma. Each of the patients experienced relapse following autologous stem cell transplantation, and their brentuximab vedotin exposure differed. CD4+ T cells were purified from thawed PBMCs by negative selection. Generated by immunoSEQ multiplex PCR, the TCRdb table keeps only in-frame clones and is missing some. The table shows tens of thousands of clones, with 80% to 85% occurring only once. Here the sequenced sample was CD4+ T cells from blood, taken at baseline. Receptors originate from a human donor with classical Hodgkin lymphoma.

The chain combines TRBV9 with TRBJ2-1, with D tentatively TRBD2 (5 bases). CDR3 length: 15 residues. V dropped 3 bases and J dropped 8 bases, with 18 bases sitting between them. Per germline, CDR1 SGDLS and CDR2 YYNGEE. DNA of the CDR3: TGTGCCAGCAGCGAGGACCTTACGGAGGTGGATGAGCAGTTCTTC. Its protein product is CASSEDLTEVDEQFF.

This clone has a handful of counts. The rearrangement joins TRBV6-6 to TRBJ2-2; D gene uncertain. CDR1 and CDR2 (germline): MNHNY, SVGAGI (reference sequence). The germline V and J ends were trimmed by 2 bases and 4 bases, with 5 bases remaining between them. CDR3 length: 13 residues. The CDR3 spells CASSYGITGELFF. CDR3 nucleotides: TGTGCCAGCAGTTACGGCATCACCGGGGAGCTGTTTTTT.

The V call is TRBV30, the J call TRBJ1-2; tentative D call: TRBD1 (6 bases). Deletions cut 0 bases from V and 9 bases from J, with 17 bases between. The CDR3 consists of 14 residues. The germline gives CDR1 GTSNPN, CDR2 SVGIG (reference sequence). CDR3 region: CAWSVLGTGTSYTF. The CDR3 region has the DNA TGTGCCTGGAGTGTACTTGGGACCGGGACAAGCTACACCTTC.

The rearrangement links TRBV7-8 to TRBJ2-1, with 10 bases that match TRBD2. This CDR3 comprises 16 residues. After removal of 1 base from V and 5 bases from J, the junction contained 5 bases not matched to a gene. CDR1 and CDR2 from the germline V gene are SGHVS and FQNEAQ. DNA of the CDR3: TGTGCCAGCAGCTTAGGCGGACTAGCGGTCCACAATGAGCAGTTCTTC. It is translated as CASSLGGLAVHNEQFF.

This clone was detected only a few times. V is TRBV10-3 and J is TRBJ2-7, with 9 bases identical to TRBD1. Germline assignment: CDR1 ENHRY and CDR2 SYGVKD. Trimming cost V 6 bases and J 6 bases; bases outside gene matches: 6. The CDR3 runs to 13 residues. CDR3 sequence: CAIRGTGSLEQYF. The CDR3 DNA follows: TGTGCCATCAGGGGGACAGGGTCTCTCGAGCAGTACTTC.

This chain joins TRBV18 and TRBJ1-2; D is unresolved. Trimming removed 0 bases at V and 5 bases at J, with 13 bases between. The CDR3 is 15 residues long. Germline V lookup: CDR1 KGHSH, CDR2 LQKENI. In DNA, the CDR3 is TGTGCCAGCTCACCACCGGGCAGTTTTGGTTATGGCTACACCTTC. The encoded protein is CASSPPGSFGYGYTF.

V gene TRBV4-3 combines with J gene TRBJ2-3; D not resolved. CDR1 is LGHNA, CDR2 YSLEER, per germline. The CDR3 extends over 13 amino acids. V gave up 2 bases and J gave up 0 bases, with 3 bases separating them. The chain's CDR3 is CASSQYSTDTQYF. The CDR3 region has the DNA TGCGCCAGCAGCCAATATAGCACAGATACGCAGTATTTT.

The chain's CDR3 is CASSLNTEAFF. In DNA form, the CDR3 reads TGTGCCAGCAGCTTGAACACTGAAGCTTTCTTT. J is TRBJ1-1 and V is TRBV5-6, with unresolved D. Germline loops: CDR1 SGHDT, CDR2 YYEEEE. Trimming took 1 base from V and 2 from J, leaving 0 bases between them. The length of the CDR3 is 11 residues.